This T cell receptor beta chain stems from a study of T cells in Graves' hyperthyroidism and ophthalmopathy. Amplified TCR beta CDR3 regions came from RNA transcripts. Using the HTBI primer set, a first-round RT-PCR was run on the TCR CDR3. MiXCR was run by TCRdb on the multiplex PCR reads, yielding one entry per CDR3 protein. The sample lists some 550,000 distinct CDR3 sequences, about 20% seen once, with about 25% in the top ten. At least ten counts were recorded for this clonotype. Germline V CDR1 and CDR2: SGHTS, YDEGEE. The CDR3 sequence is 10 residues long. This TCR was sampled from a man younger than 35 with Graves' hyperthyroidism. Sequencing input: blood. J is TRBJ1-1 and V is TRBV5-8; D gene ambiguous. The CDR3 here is CAPKQTEAFF. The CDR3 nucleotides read TGTGCTCCCAAGCAAACTGAAGCTTTCTTT.